This passage covers 26 T cell receptor beta chains from one sample sequenced in a study of blood T cell repertoires in COVID-19. Method: immunoSEQ multiplex PCR; TCRdb's copy keeps in-frame clones and lacks some. The table includes about 400,000 clones, 88% detected once. Sequencing was performed on PBMCs or T cells enriched from blood (not recorded which). The receptors were sampled from a woman in her 40s with acute COVID-19.

CDR3 nucleotide sequence: TGCGCCAGCAGCTTGGAAGACTATAGCAATCAGCCCCAGCATTTT. It specifies CASSLEDYSNQPQHF. The V and J genes are TRBV5-1 and TRBJ1-5; D is uncertain. CDR1 SGHRS and CDR2 YFSETQ come from the germline V gene. V was pared by 0 bases and J by 0 bases, with 7 bases between. This CDR3 spans 15 amino acids.

This chain connects TRBV2 to TRBJ1-5; TRBD1 might be the D (6 bases). Trimming left V 3 bases short and J 4 bases short, with 7 bases between. This CDR3 has 13 residues. CDR1 is SNHLY, CDR2 FYNNEI, per germline. The CDR3 DNA reads as TGTGCCAGCAGTGAGGACAGAAATCAGCCCCAGCATTTT. Translating it yields CASSEDRNQPQHF.

This clone was seen a single time. This chain uses TRBV9 with TRBJ1-6; 7 nucleotides agree with TRBD1. V lost 0 bases, J lost 2 bases, and 5 bases stayed unmatched. Germline V lookup: CDR1 SGDLS, CDR2 YYNGEE. There are 17 residues in the CDR3. DNA for the CDR3: TGTGCCAGCAGCGTAGAGGACAGGTCACCCTATAATTCACCCCTCCACTTT. Protein: CASSVEDRSPYNSPLHF. Combining the CDR3 with reference TRBV9 and TRBJ1-6 gives the whole variable domain DSGVTQTPKHLITATGQRVTLRCSPRSGDLSVYWYQQSLDQGLQFLIQYYNGEERAKGNILERFSAQQFPDLHSELNLSSLELGDSALYFCASSVEDRSPYNSPLHFGNGTRLTVT.

The chain has TRBV5-5 and TRBJ1-5; D unclear. Germline lookup yields CDR1 SGHKS and CDR2 YYEKEE (reference sequence). V lost 0 bases, J lost 6 bases, and 10 bases lay in between. The CDR3 has 14 residues. The CDR3 region is CASSLAVAAQPQHF. CDR3 nucleotide sequence: TGTGCCAGCAGCTTGGCCGTGGCGGCTCAGCCCCAGCATTTT.

Details on this clone: At one of its ends the junction is not consistent with the germline gene, which may arise from a read error. The genes are TRBV6-2 or TRBV6-3 and TRBJ2-3, with 7 bases fitting TRBD2. Germline loops: CDR1 MNHEY, CDR2 SVGEGT. The CDR3 is 15 residues long. Here the CDR3 reads CASNYRTRSTDTQYF. The CDR3 DNA reads TGTGCCAGCAATTACAGGACTAGGAGCACAGATACGCAGTATTTT.

With regard to this clone: This specimen includes other DNA sequences encoding the same CDR3. The rearrangement uses TRBV7-9 and TRBJ2-7, with 7 bases aligning to TRBD1. CDR3 length equals 12 residues. CDR1 is SEHNR and CDR2 is FQNEAQ in the germline V gene (reference sequence). V was clipped by 3 bases and J by 4 bases; unmatched bases: 0. DNA for the CDR3: TGTGCCAGCAGCTTGACAGGGTACGAGCAGTACTTC. Translation: CASSLTGYEQYF.

The V call is TRBV29-1, the J call TRBJ2-6, with 9 bases fitting TRBD2. J lost 4 bases, V lost 6 bases, and 4 bases had no gene match. The CDR3 consists of 14 residues. Germline CDR1 reads SQVTM; CDR2 reads ANQGSEA. The CDR3 protein is CSVLAGQGANVLTF. The CDR3 nucleotides are TGCAGCGTCCTAGCGGGGCAAGGGGCCAACGTCCTGACTTTC.

The rearrangement uses TRBV7-9 and TRBJ2-5; 9 nucleotides agree with TRBD2. The V gene's germline CDR1 is SEHNR and CDR2 FQNEAQ (reference sequence). The junction had 6 bases not matched to a gene; V was cut back by 5 bases and J by 5 bases. The CDR3 length is 14 residues. CDR3 coding DNA: TGTGCCAGCAGCGACGGGACTAGCAGGGAGACCCAGTACTTC. Encoded protein: CASSDGTSRETQYF.

The chain joins TRBV9 to TRBJ1-1, with TRBD1 matching 7 bases. The CDR3 sequence is 16 residues long. Germline CDR1 and CDR2: SGDLS and YYNGEE. Trimming removed 3 bases from V and 0 bases from J; junction bases left unmatched: 8. The CDR3 protein is CASSAPPGQMNTEAFF. CDR3 coding DNA: TGTGCCAGCAGCGCCCCCCCGGGACAGATGAACACTGAAGCTTTCTTT.

The table lists this clone with a few counts. The chain uses TRBV27 and TRBJ2-5; no clear D. This CDR3 is built from 10 residues. The V and J ends lost 9 bases and 5 bases respectively, with 7 bases between them. Germline V gene lookup returns CDR1 MNHEY and CDR2 SMNVEV (reference sequence). The CDR3 sequence is CARQAETQYF. The CDR3 region has the DNA TGTGCCAGGCAAGCGGAGACCCAGTACTTC.

This chain links TRBV23-1 with TRBJ2-4; the match to TRBD1 covers 7 bases. TRBV23-1 counts as an open reading frame of uncertain function. The CDR3 length is 15 residues. J lost 8 bases, V lost 0 bases, and 7 bases had no gene match. The CDR3 sequence: CASSQSKRQGYIQYF. The CDR3 coding sequence is TGCGCCAGCAGTCAATCCAAGCGACAGGGTTACATTCAGTACTTC.

The rearrangement uses TRBV30 and TRBJ1-5; TRBD1 agrees at 8 bases. Trimming took 0 bases from V and 7 from J; bases not matched to a gene: 8. Germline V gene data show CDR1 as GTSNPN and CDR2 as SVGIG (reference sequence). The CDR3 loop spans 15 amino acids. CDR3 in amino acids: CAWSVPGQGWQPQHF. The DNA of the CDR3 is TGTGCCTGGAGTGTACCAGGACAGGGTTGGCAGCCCCAGCATTTT.

This rearrangement joins TRBV6-5 to TRBJ1-6; D might be TRBD1 (5 bases). CDR1 and CDR2 (germline): MNHEY, SVGAGI. CDR3 size: 14 residues. Deletions cut 6 bases from V and 8 bases from J, with 14 bases between. CDR3 DNA: TGTGCCAGCAGAGATGGGGGGATCGATTCACCCCTCCACTTT. Translated: CASRDGGIDSPLHF.

The CDR3, as DNA: TGTGCTGCGGGAAGCTACGAGCAGTACTTC. Its protein is CAAGSYEQYF. J is TRBJ2-7 and V is TRBV19; TRBD2 is a possible D gene (6 bases). CDR3 length: 10 residues. From germline, CDR1 is LNHDA and CDR2 SQIVND (reference sequence).

This clone came up once. This sequence joins TRBV5-4 and TRBJ2-1; TRBD2 matches at 7 bases. J gave up 5 bases and V 4 bases, and 6 bases lay outside the gene matches. The germline CDR1 and CDR2 sequences are SGHNT and YYREEE (reference sequence). This CDR3 has 14 residues. CDR3 DNA: TGTGCCAGCAGCCAAGCGGGACGAGACAATGAGCAGTTCTTC. As protein: CASSQAGRDNEQFF.

This clone was seen once. The chain uses TRBV25-1 and TRBJ2-3; tentative D call: TRBD1 (5 bases). Looked up from germline, CDR1 is MGHDK and CDR2 is SYGVNS. V lost 0 bases to trimming and J lost 4 bases, with 14 bases between them. The CDR3 consists of 16 residues. CDR3 in amino acids: CASSEYQGLGPDTQYF. The CDR3 DNA reads as TGTGCCAGCAGTGAATACCAGGGTCTGGGCCCAGATACGCAGTATTTT.

This chain connects TRBV11-3 to TRBJ2-1; weak D call: TRBD1 (5 bases). Germline V gives CDR1 SGHNT, CDR2 YENEEA. The CDR3 consists of 12 residues. V dropped 4 bases and J dropped 10 bases, with 11 bases sitting between them. Here the CDR3 DNA reads TGTGCCAGCAGCTCCACAGGTCTAGAGCAGTTCTTC. Translated, it gives CASSSTGLEQFF.

The gene calls are TRBV6-5 and TRBJ2-1; perhaps TRBD1 as D (5 bases). The V end was cut by 0 bases, the J end by 6 bases, with 9 bases between. Germline lookup yields CDR1 MNHEY and CDR2 SVGAGI. The CDR3 length is 14 residues. The CDR3 loop is CASSYSSQGNEQFF. Here the CDR3 DNA reads TGTGCCAGCAGTTACTCATCCCAGGGCAATGAGCAGTTCTTC.

The chain couples TRBV11-3 to TRBJ2-3; TRBD2 matches 14 bases. CDR3 size: 17 residues. J lost 3 bases, V lost 5 bases, and 7 bases had no gene match. The germline gives CDR1 SGHNT, CDR2 YENEEA. DNA of the CDR3: TGTGCCAGCAGCACCGGGACTAGCGGGGGCGGGACAGATACGCAGTATTTT. Its translation is CASSTGTSGGGTDTQYF.

The gene calls are TRBV6-5 and TRBJ2-7; 8 bases are a match to TRBD1. Germline CDR1 is MNHEY and CDR2 is SVGAGI. The V segment lost 8 bases and the J segment 1 base; nucleotides outside the gene matches: 1. CDR3 length: 12 amino acids. CDR3 residues: CASHRGSYEQYF. In DNA form, the CDR3 reads TGTGCCAGCCACAGGGGGTCCTACGAGCAGTACTTC.

The chain joins TRBV29-1 to TRBJ1-6; D uncertain. There are 13 residues in the CDR3. The germline V gene encodes CDR1 SQVTM and CDR2 ANQGSEA. V lost 5 bases, J lost 10 bases, and 15 bases lay in between. The CDR3 DNA reads as TGCAGCGTTAGTGATGGGCCGGGATCACCCCTCCACTTT. Translated: CSVSDGPGSPLHF.

The gene calls are TRBV24-1 and TRBJ1-1; no reliable D call. The V end lost 4 bases, the J end lost 0 bases, and 5 bases lay between the germline ends. The germline V gene has CDR1 KGHDR and CDR2 SFDVKD. CDR3 length equals 13 residues. The CDR3 is CATSDGVNTEAFF. CDR3 DNA: TGTGCCACCAGTGACGGTGTGAACACTGAAGCTTTCTTT.

The genes are TRBV9 and TRBJ1-1; unclear D gene. The V gene lost 1 base and the J gene lost 6 bases, with 13 bases spanning the gap. Germline CDR1 reads SGDLS; CDR2 reads YYNGEE. The CDR3 runs to 14 residues. The CDR3 spells CASSVPFGAPEAFF. The CDR3 DNA sequence: TGTGCCAGCAGCGTACCGTTCGGTGCCCCTGAAGCTTTCTTT.

The chain couples TRBV4-1 to TRBJ1-2, with TRBD1 as a possible D gene (6 bases). The CDR3 is 16 residues long. Germline V gene sequence: CDR1 MGHRA, CDR2 YSYEKL. V was shortened by 3 bases and J by 6 bases, with 20 bases between the two germline ends. The CDR3 nucleotides read TGCGCCAGCAGCCACAGATCCGGGACACCACCGGATGGCTACACCTTC. Translation gives CASSHRSGTPPDGYTF.

In this sample, this clone turned up a few times. The V gene is TRBV7-9, the J gene TRBJ2-7; a weak D match, TRBD1 (6 bases). Trimming pared 5 bases from V and 1 base from J, leaving 15 bases between. This CDR3 is built from 15 residues. Germline V gives CDR1 SEHNR, CDR2 FQNEAQ (reference sequence). The CDR3 reads CASSPEQGFSYEQYF. As DNA, the CDR3 is TGTGCCAGCAGCCCAGAACAGGGCTTTTCCTACGAGCAGTACTTC.

As to this clone: The sample carries other DNA sequences with the same CDR3. This chain joins TRBV9 and TRBJ2-1; 7 bases match TRBD2. J was trimmed by 4 bases and V by 0 bases; bases with no gene match: 4. The CDR3 has 15 amino acids. CDR1 is SGDLS, CDR2 YYNGEE, per germline. In DNA form, the CDR3 reads TGTGCCAGCAGCGTAGACGGGGGGTCGTACAATGAGCAGTTCTTC. Its translation is CASSVDGGSYNEQFF.